This is a list of T cell receptor beta chains from one sample in a study of T cell changes during pregnancy in multiple sclerosis. Repertoires were generated with immunoSEQ multiplex PCR, while TCRdb's copy carries only in-frame clones and drops some. The table has about 75,000 clones, about 90% seen once. Sequences were derived from peripheral blood, sampled in the first trimester of pregnancy. Receptor source: a female donor in good health, enrolled as a control in a pregnancy study. Each CDR3 is given with its conserved first and last residue. Each record gives: D gene, clone size, V gene, J gene, CDR3 DNA, CDR3 protein. A D gene is named only where the DNA matches it firmly. Rows may omit the clone size; those that give it use once, few, many or a size class.

D: -; size: -; V: TRBV19; J: TRBJ2-2; DNA: TGTGCCAGTAGTATCCGGGGTGACACCGGGGAGCTGTTTTTT; CDR3: CASSIRGDTGELFF
D: TRBD1; size: once; V: TRBV12-5; J: TRBJ2-3; DNA: TGTGCTAGTGGCTCCCCACCCACAGGGGAGACAGATACGCAGTATTTT; CDR3: CASGSPPTGETDTQYF
D: -; size: -; V: TRBV15; J: TRBJ1-1; DNA: TGTGCCACCAGCAGAGAGCGGGGATGGGGTGACACTGAAGCTTTCTTT; CDR3: CATSRERGWGDTEAFF
D: TRBD1; size: -; V: TRBV27; J: TRBJ1-5; DNA: TGTGCCAGCAGAAGGACAGGGGTGCTCCAGCCCCAGCATTTT; CDR3: CASRRTGVLQPQHF
D: -; size: -; V: TRBV19; J: TRBJ2-1; DNA: TGTGCCAGTACCGCGGCAGATTACAATGAGCAGTTCTTC; CDR3: CASTAADYNEQFF
D: -; size: once; V: TRBV18; J: TRBJ1-1; DNA: TGTGCCAGCTCACTCAATGACAAGAACACTGAAGCTTTCTTT; CDR3: CASSLNDKNTEAFF
D: TRBD2; size: -; V: TRBV11-2; J: TRBJ2-3; DNA: TGTGCCAGCAGCTTCCTAGCGGACCCCACAGATACGCAGTATTTT; CDR3: CASSFLADPTDTQYF
D: TRBD1; size: -; V: TRBV7-2; J: TRBJ1-2; DNA: TGTGCCAGCAGCTTAGATACAGGGGAGGCTAACTATGGCTACACCTTC; CDR3: CASSLDTGEANYGYTF
D: TRBD2; size: -; V: TRBV6-1; J: TRBJ2-3; DNA: TGTGCCAGCAGTGAAGTCATAGCGGGGGGTCTCGCAGATACGCAGTATTTT; CDR3: CASSEVIAGGLADTQYF
D: -; size: -; V: TRBV18; J: TRBJ1-1; DNA: TGTGCCAGCTCAGCAGGGGAGAACACTGAAGCTTTCTTT; CDR3: CASSAGENTEAFF
D: -; size: few; V: TRBV14; J: TRBJ1-6; DNA: TGTGCCAGCAGCCAAGTCGCGTGGTCCTCACCCCTCCACTTT; CDR3: CASSQVAWSSPLHF
D: TRBD2; size: -; V: TRBV28; J: TRBJ2-2; DNA: TGTGCCAGCAGTTTGTTGACTAGCGGGAGCGGCACCGGGGAGCTGTTTTTT; CDR3: CASSLLTSGSGTGELFF
D: -; size: -; V: TRBV27; J: TRBJ2-1; DNA: TGTGCCAGCAGTTTTCGGGAGCTTTGGGGCAATGAGCAGTTCTTC; CDR3: CASSFRELWGNEQFF
D: TRBD1; size: -; V: TRBV6-5; J: TRBJ2-7; DNA: TGTGCCAGCAGTACTCAGTCGACAGGGGGCCCCGAGCAGTACTTC; CDR3: CASSTQSTGGPEQYF